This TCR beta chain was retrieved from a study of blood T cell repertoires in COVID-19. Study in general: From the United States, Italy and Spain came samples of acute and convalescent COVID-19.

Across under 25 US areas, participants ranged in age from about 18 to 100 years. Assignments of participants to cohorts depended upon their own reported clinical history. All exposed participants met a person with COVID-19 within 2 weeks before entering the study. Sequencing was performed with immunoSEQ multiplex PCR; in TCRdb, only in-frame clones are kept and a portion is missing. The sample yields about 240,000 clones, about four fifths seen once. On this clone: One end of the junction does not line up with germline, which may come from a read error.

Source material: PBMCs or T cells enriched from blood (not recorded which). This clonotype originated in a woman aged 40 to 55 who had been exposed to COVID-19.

CDR3 nucleotides: TGTGCCAGCAGCGGAACCGGGACATCTCCCTACCAGCAGTACTTC. It is translated as CASSGTGTSPYQQYF. This chain joins TRBV9 and TRBJ2-7; possible D gene TRBD1, 6 bases. From germline, CDR1 is SGDLS and CDR2 YYNGEE. This CDR3 spans 15 amino acids.